The 17 T cell receptor beta chains reported below all come from one sample, sequenced in a study of OX40 agonist ivuxolimab in advanced cancers. Some clones are missing from TCRdb's copy, which holds only in-frame ones; the method was immunoSEQ multiplex PCR. This sample has about 99,000 clones; roughly 91% occur once, and the top ten carry around 0.33%. Here the sequenced sample was CD4+ or CD8+ T cells sorted from blood, taken in a trial of the OX40 agonist ivuxolimab. Receptor source: an adult with an advanced solid tumor such as melanoma, head and neck, liver or kidney cancer.

Details on this clone: Germline is not matched at one junction end, which may reflect a read error. The gene calls are TRBV7-8 and TRBJ2-1; 11 bases match TRBD2. The CDR3 has 14 residues. Germline CDR1 SGHVS, CDR2 FQNEAQ. As DNA, the CDR3 is TGTGCCAGCAGCCGCGTTGGGACTAGCGGTGGGTTGCTCTTC. This encodes CASSRVGTSGGLLF.

The J gene is TRBJ2-7, the V gene TRBV11-2; D possibly corresponds to TRBD1 (5 bases). The CDR3 is made up of 12 amino acids. From germline, CDR1 is SGHAT and CDR2 FQNNGV. Trimming removed 1 base at V and 6 bases at J, with 7 bases between. CDR3 protein: CASSLAGSEQYF. The CDR3 DNA reads TGTGCCAGCAGCTTAGCAGGGTCCGAGCAGTACTTC.

The CDR3 bases are TGTGCCAGCTCACGCGATATAGACGAGCAGTACTTC. Translated, it gives CASSRDIDEQYF. J is TRBJ2-7 and V is TRBV18; D gene ambiguous. V was cut by 4 bases and J by 5 bases, with 9 bases left in between. The CDR3 totals 12 residues. Germline V CDR1 and CDR2: KGHSH, LQKENI.

This sequence joins TRBV11-2 and TRBJ2-1; D is perhaps TRBD2 (6 bases). CDR3 length equals 13 residues. Germline CDR1 SGHAT, CDR2 FQNNGV. Trimming stripped 5 bases from V and 4 bases from J, with 9 bases between. This CDR3 is CASSPGTYNEQFF. The CDR3 nucleotides are TGTGCCAGCAGCCCCGGGACTTACAATGAGCAGTTCTTC.

The CDR3 DNA reads as TGTGCCATCAGTGACTCGGACAGACCCAATCAGCCCCAGCATTTT. Protein: CAISDSDRPNQPQHF. This chain links TRBV10-3 with TRBJ1-5; tentatively, D is TRBD1 (6 bases). The CDR3 is 15 residues long. Germline V gene sequence: CDR1 ENHRY, CDR2 SYGVKD. V lost 3 bases and J lost 3, with 12 bases in between.

The rearrangement joins TRBV28 to TRBJ2-7; 10 bases are a match to TRBD2. V gave up 6 bases and J gave up 3 bases; unmatched junction bases: 8. The germline CDR1 and CDR2 sequences are MDHEN and SYDVKM. This CDR3 spans 15 amino acids. The CDR3 DNA is TGTGCCAGCAGCTCTCCCGGACTAGCGGACTACGAGCAGTACTTC. Translation gives CASSSPGLADYEQYF.

This chain joins TRBV10-3 and TRBJ2-3, with no clear D. V was pared by 0 bases and J by 1 base, with 5 bases between. Germline V gene data show CDR1 as ENHRY and CDR2 as SYGVKD. This CDR3 comprises 14 residues. DNA for the CDR3: TGTGCCATCAGTGAGTCGTCAGGCACAGATACGCAGTATTTT. This encodes CAISESSGTDTQYF.

The rearrangement uses TRBV20-1 and TRBJ2-3, with unresolved D. Looked up from germline, CDR1 is DFQATT and CDR2 is SNEGSKA (reference sequence). The CDR3 spans 11 residues. V dropped 3 bases and J dropped 6 bases, with 7 bases sitting between them. CDR3 region: CSARAPDTQYF. The CDR3 DNA follows: TGCAGTGCTAGGGCCCCCGATACGCAGTATTTT.

This sequence joins TRBV9 and TRBJ1-1, with 7 bases that match TRBD1. Trimming cost V 3 bases and J 1 base; bases outside gene matches: 9. The CDR3 spans 16 residues. Germline V CDR1 and CDR2: SGDLS, YYNGEE. As DNA, the CDR3 is TGTGCCAGCAGCGCCGGATCTAGGGGGCAGAACACTGAAGCTTTCTTT. Translating gives CASSAGSRGQNTEAFF.

This rearrangement joins TRBV7-3 to TRBJ2-3, with D uncertain. V lost 5 bases and J lost 3, with 9 bases in between. This CDR3 has 13 amino acids. Germline-derived CDR1 and CDR2 are SGHTA and FQGTGA. For the CDR3, the DNA is TGTGCCAGCAGCCCCGGCACTACAGATACGCAGTATTTT. Amino acid sequence: CASSPGTTDTQYF.

This sequence joins TRBV14 and TRBJ2-1, with D perhaps being TRBD1 or TRBD2 (6 bases each). The CDR3 is 13 amino acids. Trimming took 6 bases from V and 7 from J, leaving 13 bases between them. CDR1 and CDR2 from the germline V gene are SGHDN and FVKESK. The CDR3 protein is CASSSRRGNEQFF. The CDR3 region has the DNA TGTGCCAGCAGTTCGCGGAGGGGGAATGAGCAGTTCTTC.

Written as DNA, the CDR3 is TGCGCCAGCAGCCCCCTAGGACTAGCGGGAGTAGAGGCAGATACGCAGTATTTT. The encoded protein is CASSPLGLAGVEADTQYF. The chain is built from TRBV4-3 and TRBJ2-3; 13 nucleotides line up with TRBD2. This CDR3 is built from 18 residues. Germline V gene sequence: CDR1 LGHNA, CDR2 YSLEER. J lost 4 bases, V lost 4 bases, and 11 bases had no gene match.

This clone was recorded only once. J is TRBJ2-5 and V is TRBV28, with D possibly TRBD2 on 6 matching bases. The J call may be faulty, since TRBJ2-7 better matches the DNA end. CDR3 length: 14 residues. Germline V gene data show CDR1 as MDHEN and CDR2 as SYDVKM. CDR3 coding DNA: TGTGCCAGCAGTTTAAGACTAGGCGCGAGCGAGCAGTACTTC. Translating it yields CASSLRLGASEQYF.

This clone was seen once. This chain uses TRBV4-3 with TRBJ2-7, with 8 bases lining up with TRBD1. The germline CDR1 and CDR2 sequences are LGHNA and YSLEER. This CDR3 is 15 amino acids long. Trimming at V came to 4 bases and at J to 4 bases, leaving 9 bases not matched to a gene. The CDR3 DNA reads as TGCGCCAGCAGCCTAAGTGCACAGGGGGGATACGAGCAGTACTTC. It specifies CASSLSAQGGYEQYF.

This clone was detected a few times. This rearrangement joins TRBV7-9 to TRBJ2-7, with D possibly being TRBD1 or TRBD2 (6 bases each). Germline assignment: CDR1 SEHNR and CDR2 FQNEAQ (reference sequence). The V end lost 5 bases, the J end lost 4 bases, and 18 bases lay between the germline ends. CDR3 length: 15 residues. CDR3 loop: CASSLRALGGYEQYF. The CDR3 nucleotides are TGTGCCAGCAGCCTCCGGGCCCTAGGGGGGTACGAGCAGTACTTC.

This chain uses TRBV11-1 with TRBJ2-1; D is unclear. Germline CDR1 is SGHAT and CDR2 is FQDESV (reference sequence). The CDR3 runs 15 residues. V dropped 1 base and J dropped 2 bases, with 9 bases sitting between them. The CDR3 sequence: CASSLDWLAYNEQFF. The CDR3 DNA is TGTGCCAGCAGCTTAGATTGGTTAGCCTACAATGAGCAGTTCTTC. Variable domain in full (rest from reference TRBV11-1 and TRBJ2-1): EAEVAQSPRYKITEKSQAVAFWCDPISGHATLYWYRQILGQGPELLVQFQDESVVDDSQLPKDRFSAERLKGVDSTLKIQPAELGDSAMYLCASSLDWLAYNEQFFGPGTRLTVL.

The chain couples TRBV19 to TRBJ2-7; no clear D gene. In germline, CDR1 is LNHDA, CDR2 SQIVND (reference sequence). Deletions cut 4 bases from V and 2 bases from J, with 9 bases between. The CDR3 totals 13 residues. The CDR3 sequence: CASSKQITYEQYF. The CDR3, as DNA: TGTGCCAGTAGTAAACAGATAACCTACGAGCAGTACTTC.